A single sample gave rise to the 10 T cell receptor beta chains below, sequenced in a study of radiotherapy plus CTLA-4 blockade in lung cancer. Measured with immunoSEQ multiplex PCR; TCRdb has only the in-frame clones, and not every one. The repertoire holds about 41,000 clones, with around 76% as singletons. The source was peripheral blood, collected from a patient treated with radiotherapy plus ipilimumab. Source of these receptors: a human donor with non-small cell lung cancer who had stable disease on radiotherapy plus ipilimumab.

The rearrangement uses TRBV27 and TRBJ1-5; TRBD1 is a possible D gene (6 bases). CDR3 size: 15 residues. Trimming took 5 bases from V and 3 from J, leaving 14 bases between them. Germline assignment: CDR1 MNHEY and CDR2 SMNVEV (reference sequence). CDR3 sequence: CASSLRGFLNQPQHF. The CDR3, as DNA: TGTGCCAGCAGTCTCAGGGGTTTTCTCAATCAGCCCCAGCATTTT.

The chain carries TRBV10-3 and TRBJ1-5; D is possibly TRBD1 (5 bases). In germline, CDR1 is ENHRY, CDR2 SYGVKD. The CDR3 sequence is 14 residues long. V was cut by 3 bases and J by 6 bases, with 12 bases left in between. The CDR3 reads CAISDEGAGQPQHF. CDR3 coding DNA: TGTGCCATCAGTGACGAAGGGGCGGGTCAGCCCCAGCATTTT.

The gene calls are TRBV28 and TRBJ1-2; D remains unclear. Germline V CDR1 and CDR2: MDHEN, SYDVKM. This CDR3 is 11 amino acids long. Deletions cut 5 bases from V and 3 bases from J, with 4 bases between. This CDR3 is CASSTHYGYTF. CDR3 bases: TGTGCCAGCAGTACTCACTATGGCTACACCTTC.

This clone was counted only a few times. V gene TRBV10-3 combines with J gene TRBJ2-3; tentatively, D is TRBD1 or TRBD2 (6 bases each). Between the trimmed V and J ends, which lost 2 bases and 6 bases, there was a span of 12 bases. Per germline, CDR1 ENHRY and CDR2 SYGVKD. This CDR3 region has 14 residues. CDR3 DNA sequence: TGTGCCATCAGTGAGGATACAGGGAGGGATACGCAGTATTTT. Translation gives CAISEDTGRDTQYF.

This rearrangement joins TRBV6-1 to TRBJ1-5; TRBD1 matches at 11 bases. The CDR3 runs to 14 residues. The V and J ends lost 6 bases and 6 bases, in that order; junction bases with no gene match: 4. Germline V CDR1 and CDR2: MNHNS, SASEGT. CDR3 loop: CASSRTGGGQPQHF. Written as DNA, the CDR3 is TGTGCCAGCAGCCGGACAGGGGGCGGTCAGCCCCAGCATTTT.

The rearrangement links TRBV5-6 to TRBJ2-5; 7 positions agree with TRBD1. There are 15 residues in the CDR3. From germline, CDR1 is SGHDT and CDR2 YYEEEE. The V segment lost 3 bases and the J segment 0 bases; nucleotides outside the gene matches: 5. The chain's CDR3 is CASSWADRYQETQYF. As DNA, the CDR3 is TGTGCCAGCAGCTGGGCGGACAGGTACCAAGAGACCCAGTACTTC.

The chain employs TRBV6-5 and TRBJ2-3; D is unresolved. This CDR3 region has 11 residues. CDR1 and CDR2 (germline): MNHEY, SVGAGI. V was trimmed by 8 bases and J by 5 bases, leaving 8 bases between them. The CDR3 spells CASVKGDTQYF. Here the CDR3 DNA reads TGTGCCAGCGTTAAAGGAGATACGCAGTATTTT.

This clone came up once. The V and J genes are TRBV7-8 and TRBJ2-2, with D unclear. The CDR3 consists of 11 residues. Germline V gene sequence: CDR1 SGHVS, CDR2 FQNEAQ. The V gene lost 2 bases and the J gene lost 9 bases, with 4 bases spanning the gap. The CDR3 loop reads CASSLTRELFF. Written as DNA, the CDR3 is TGTGCCAGCAGCTTAACGAGGGAGCTGTTTTTT.

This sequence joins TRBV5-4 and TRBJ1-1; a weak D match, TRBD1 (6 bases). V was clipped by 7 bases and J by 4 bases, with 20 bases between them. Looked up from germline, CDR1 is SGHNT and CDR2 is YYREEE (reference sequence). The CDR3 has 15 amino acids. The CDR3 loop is CASRASTTGSTEAFF. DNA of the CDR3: TGTGCCAGCCGCGCCTCAACGACAGGAAGCACTGAAGCTTTCTTT.

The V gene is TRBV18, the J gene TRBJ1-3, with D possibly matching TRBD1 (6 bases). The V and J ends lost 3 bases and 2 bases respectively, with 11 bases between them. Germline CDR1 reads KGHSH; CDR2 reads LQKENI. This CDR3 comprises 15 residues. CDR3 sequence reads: CASSPGTTTGNTIYF. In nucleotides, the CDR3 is TGTGCCAGCTCACCCGGGACAACTACTGGAAACACCATATATTTT. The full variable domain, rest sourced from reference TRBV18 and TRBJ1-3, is NAGVMQNPRHLVRRRGQEARLRCSPMKGHSHVYWYRQLPEEGLKFMVYLQKENIIDESGMPKERFSAEFPKEGPSILRIQQVVRGDSAAYFCASSPGTTTGNTIYFGEGSWLTVV.